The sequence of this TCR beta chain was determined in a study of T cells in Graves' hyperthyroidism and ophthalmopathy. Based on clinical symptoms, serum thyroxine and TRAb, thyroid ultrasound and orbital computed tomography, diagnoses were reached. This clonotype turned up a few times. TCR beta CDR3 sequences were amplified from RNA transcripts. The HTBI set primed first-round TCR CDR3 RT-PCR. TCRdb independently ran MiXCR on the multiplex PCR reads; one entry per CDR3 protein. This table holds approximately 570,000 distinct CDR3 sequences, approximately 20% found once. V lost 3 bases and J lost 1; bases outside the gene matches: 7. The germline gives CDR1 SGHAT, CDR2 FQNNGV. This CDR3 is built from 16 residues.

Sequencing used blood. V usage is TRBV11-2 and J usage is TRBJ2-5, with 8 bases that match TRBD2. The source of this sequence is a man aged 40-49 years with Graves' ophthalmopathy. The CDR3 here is CASSFVSGAFQETQYF. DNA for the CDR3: TGTGCCAGCAGCTTTGTTAGCGGGGCCTTCCAAGAGACCCAGTACTTC.